Below, 15 T cell receptor beta chains from the same sample are listed, as sequenced in a study of post-analysis software for immune sequencing data. Unique molecular identifiers had been added to the TCR beta cDNA libraries. One entry per CDR3 protein, called by TCRdb with MiXCR from the PCR reads. This sample has more than 450,000 distinct CDR3 sequences, with roughly 47% found just once. Their specific antigens are unknown. Whole-study findings and limits: Four or five TRBV segments, TRBV5-6, TRBV5-1 and TRBV20-1 among them, were found more frequent in patients than controls.

Specimen: blood. These receptors were taken from a girl between 5 and 17 years old with multiple sclerosis.

This clonotype was observed a handful of times. CDR3 DNA: TGTGCCAGCAGCTTAGGTTGGGGAGACTACGAGCAGTACTTC. It is translated as CASSLGWGDYEQYF. The rearrangement links TRBV7-8 to TRBJ2-7; D possibly corresponds to TRBD2 (5 bases). With 1 base removed from V and 3 bases from J, the gap between germline ends came to 10 bases. The CDR3 contains 14 residues. The germline CDR1 and CDR2 sequences are SGHVS and FQNEAQ.

V gene TRBV20-1 combines with J gene TRBJ1-1; 8 bases align to TRBD1. V was clipped by 4 bases and J by 2 bases; unmatched bases: 6. CDR1 is DFQATT and CDR2 is SNEGSKA in the germline V gene (reference sequence). CDR3 length: 14 residues. The DNA of the CDR3 is TGCAGTGCTAATGACAGGGGACCAAACACTGAAGCTTTCTTT. The encoded protein is CSANDRGPNTEAFF.

This chain uses TRBV29-1 with TRBJ2-1; D is unclear. Germline V gene sequence: CDR1 SQVTM, CDR2 ANQGSEA. The CDR3 is 12 residues long. V lost 7 bases to trimming and J lost 7 bases, with 14 bases between them. DNA of the CDR3: TGCAGCGCCCGGCGTAACAGAAATGAGCAGTTCTTC. Translated, it gives CSARRNRNEQFF.

The V and J genes are TRBV2 and TRBJ1-5, with a tentative D call TRBD1 (5 bases). V shed 8 bases and J shed 4 bases, with 18 bases lying between them. Per germline, CDR1 SNHLY and CDR2 FYNNEI. This CDR3 has 15 residues. This CDR3 is CASRTGAPLNQPQHF. In DNA, the CDR3 is TGTGCCAGCCGAACAGGTGCGCCATTGAATCAGCCCCAGCATTTT.

The rearrangement uses TRBV28 and TRBJ1-2; no firm D call. The CDR3 covers 14 residues. In germline, CDR1 is MDHEN, CDR2 SYDVKM. V dropped 3 bases and J dropped 1 base, with 9 bases sitting between them. Here the CDR3 DNA reads TGTGCCAGCAGTTTTATTGACTTTAACTATGGCTACACCTTC. This translates into CASSFIDFNYGYTF.

This clonotype was seen a few times. The chain couples TRBV12-3 or TRBV12-4 to TRBJ2-7; a possible D gene is TRBD2 (6 bases). The V end was cut by 6 bases, the J end by 2 bases, with 11 bases between. The CDR3 covers 13 residues. The CDR3 DNA reads TGTGCCAGCAGCCGGGAGCACGCCTACGAGCAGTACTTC. It encodes CASSREHAYEQYF.

This clonotype was seen a few times. The genes are TRBV29-1 and TRBJ2-7, with D perhaps assigned TRBD1 or TRBD2 (6 bases each). Trimming cost V 7 bases and J 2 bases, with 12 bases left between them. The CDR3 length is 12 residues. The V gene's germline CDR1 is SQVTM and CDR2 ANQGSEA. The CDR3 DNA reads as TGCAGCGCCGGAGGGGGGACCTACGAGCAGTACTTC. Protein sequence: CSAGGGTYEQYF.

This clonotype was seen a few times. The chain uses TRBV29-1 and TRBJ2-5; 11 bases are shared with TRBD2. Germline trimming cut 6 bases from V and 1 base from J; bases unmatched to any gene: 7. CDR1 and CDR2 (germline): SQVTM, ANQGSEA. This CDR3 has 15 residues. CDR3 DNA: TGCAGCGTCCCAGGACTAGCGGGCTTCCAAGAGACCCAGTACTTC. Protein sequence: CSVPGLAGFQETQYF.

The chain employs TRBV25-1 and TRBJ2-7; unclear D gene. Germline V gene sequence: CDR1 MGHDK, CDR2 SYGVNS. V was clipped by 3 bases and J by 3 bases, with 6 bases between them. CDR3 length equals 12 residues. The DNA for the CDR3 is TGTGCCAGCAGTGACCGCAACTACGAGCAGTACTTC. Amino acids: CASSDRNYEQYF.

The rearrangement joins TRBV30 to TRBJ1-2; 9 nucleotides agree with TRBD1. Per germline, CDR1 GTSNPN and CDR2 SVGIG (reference sequence). This CDR3 has 16 residues. Unmatched junction bases numbered 14, after V lost 6 bases and J lost 3 bases. Here the CDR3 DNA reads TGTGCCTGCCGAAAAAGAACAGGGGGCGACTACTATGGCTACACCTTC. Protein sequence: CACRKRTGGDYYGYTF.

The chain carries TRBV12-3 or TRBV12-4 and TRBJ1-1; weak D call: TRBD1 (6 bases). This CDR3 has 14 residues. V lost 6 bases to trimming and J lost 4 bases, with 15 bases between them. The DNA of the CDR3 is TGTGCCAGCAGCTATAGACAGGAGATCACTGAAGCTTTCTTT. Its protein product is CASSYRQEITEAFF.

J is TRBJ1-2 and V is TRBV29-1, with D perhaps matching TRBD1 (6 bases). CDR1 SQVTM and CDR2 ANQGSEA come from the germline V gene. V lost 3 bases and J lost 2, with 13 bases in between. This CDR3 has 14 amino acids. This CDR3 is CSVDSLQGNYGYTF. CDR3 nucleotides: TGCAGCGTTGACAGTTTACAGGGAAACTATGGCTACACCTTC.

This clonotype turned up a few times. The chain recombines TRBV5-1 with TRBJ1-6; a possible D gene is TRBD1 (5 bases). Germline V gene sequence: CDR1 SGHRS, CDR2 YFSETQ. This CDR3 is 13 amino acids long. Trimming left V 3 bases short and J 8 bases short, with 9 bases between. Here the CDR3 DNA reads TGCGCCAGCAGCTCCCAGGGAGATTCACCCCTCCACTTT. Residues: CASSSQGDSPLHF.

V and J are TRBV5-1 and TRBJ2-7, with 8 nucleotides matching TRBD1. With 0 bases clipped from V and 2 bases from J, the junction kept 4 bases outside the gene matches. Germline V lookup: CDR1 SGHRS, CDR2 YFSETQ. This CDR3 has 15 residues. This CDR3 is CASSLDPGQAYEQYF. CDR3 sequence (DNA): TGCGCCAGCAGCTTGGATCCGGGACAGGCCTACGAGCAGTACTTC.

The rearrangement joins TRBV30 to TRBJ1-2, with D unclear. The CDR3 is 10 residues long. Trimming pared 5 bases from V and 6 bases from J, leaving 7 bases between. Germline values: CDR1 GTSNPN, CDR2 SVGIG (reference sequence). CDR3 in DNA: TGTGCCTGGCGTTTTAATGGCTACACCTTC. Amino acid sequence: CAWRFNGYTF.